Shown below are 31 T cell receptor beta chains from a single sample sequenced in a study of human T cells and chemical hapten exposure. Each CDR3 protein is one row after TCRdb ran MiXCR on the RACE reads. The table shows fewer than 300,000 distinct CDR3 sequences, with roughly 7.7% occurring only once. The time point here: pre-sensitization, week 0. Described treatment: therapeutic diphenylcyclopropenone sensitization with weekly scalp DPC. The sequenced sample was whole blood, obtained in connection with sensitization to the hapten diphenylcyclopropenone (DPC). The source is a man aged 18 to 30 with alopecia areata. Some clones in this sample may be carry-over from other donors' samples.

This chain links TRBV4-1 with TRBJ2-3; a weak D match, TRBD1 (6 bases). V gave up 4 bases and J gave up 1 base, with 12 bases separating them. The CDR3 runs to 15 residues. Looked up from germline, CDR1 is MGHRA and CDR2 is YSYEKL. The CDR3 here is CASSPEQGGTDTQYF. Here the CDR3 DNA reads TGCGCCAGCAGCCCCGAACAGGGAGGCACAGATACGCAGTATTTT.

There are a few counts of this clonotype. The rearrangement joins TRBV10-3 to TRBJ2-7; TRBD2 aligns across 8 bases. Germline V gene lookup returns CDR1 ENHRY and CDR2 SYGVKD. The V and J ends lost 4 bases and 6 bases, in that order; junction bases with no gene match: 5. CDR3 length equals 13 residues. For the CDR3, the DNA is TGTGCCATCAGTGTCGGGGGGGAGGGCGAGCAGTACTTC. Residues: CAISVGGEGEQYF.

V is TRBV6-1 and J is TRBJ2-2; TRBD1 agrees at 7 bases. Germline V gene lookup returns CDR1 MNHNS and CDR2 SASEGT. CDR3 length equals 15 residues. V lost 6 bases to trimming and J lost 0 bases; unmatched junction nucleotides: 4. The CDR3 nucleotides are TGTGCCAGCAGGCCGGGACAGACGAACACCGGGGAGCTGTTTTTT. It encodes CASRPGQTNTGELFF.

There are a few counts of this clonotype. The rearrangement joins TRBV10-3 to TRBJ1-2; D is unclear. The germline V gene encodes CDR1 ENHRY and CDR2 SYGVKD. The CDR3 sequence is 12 residues long. Trimming removed 0 bases at V and 8 bases at J, with 7 bases between. CDR3 bases: TGTGCCATCAGTGAGTCCTCCGGGGGCTACACCTTC. Translating gives CAISESSGGYTF.

This clonotype was recorded at least ten times. The J gene is TRBJ1-6, the V gene TRBV20-1, with D unresolved. CDR3 length equals 15 residues. Trimming pared 2 bases from V and 9 bases from J, leaving 17 bases between. Germline-derived CDR1 and CDR2 are DFQATT and SNEGSKA (reference sequence). DNA for the CDR3: TGCAGTGCTAGACTGGACGGCGCTAAGGGTTCACCCCTCCACTTT. This codes for CSARLDGAKGSPLHF.

This clonotype has more than one count but fewer than ten. The chain joins TRBV4-3 to TRBJ2-7; D is ambiguous. Trimming pared 0 bases from V and 2 bases from J, leaving 17 bases between. The CDR3 is 17 amino acids. Germline CDR1 is LGHNA and CDR2 is YSLEER. The CDR3 here is CASSQDFGSSFPYEQYF. The CDR3 DNA is TGCGCCAGCAGCCAAGATTTCGGATCGTCTTTCCCCTACGAGCAGTACTTC.

The rearrangement joins TRBV11-2 to TRBJ2-5; 7 bases line up with TRBD1. CDR1 and CDR2 from the germline V gene are SGHAT and FQNNGV. This CDR3 has 16 amino acids. The junction had 14 bases not matched to a gene; V was cut back by 5 bases and J by 5 bases. CDR3 loop: CASSDRFTGAQETQYF. The CDR3 DNA is TGTGCCAGCAGCGACCGTTTTACAGGGGCCCAGGAGACCCAGTACTTC.

The J gene is TRBJ2-3, the V gene TRBV2; the D call may be TRBD1 or TRBD2 (5 bases each). This CDR3 comprises 15 residues. Germline lookup yields CDR1 SNHLY and CDR2 FYNNEI. The germline V and J ends were trimmed by 3 bases and 1 base, with 11 bases remaining between them. The CDR3 is CASSEWGTRTDTQYF. CDR3 sequence (DNA): TGTGCCAGCAGTGAGTGGGGGACCCGCACAGATACGCAGTATTTT.

The sample holds a few counts of this clonotype. This chain links TRBV7-3 with TRBJ1-2; D is perhaps TRBD1 (6 bases). CDR1 SGHTA and CDR2 FQGTGA come from the germline V gene. This CDR3 comprises 15 residues. V was clipped by 5 bases and J by 2 bases, with 15 bases between them. In DNA, the CDR3 is TGTGCCAGCAGCCGGGTGGCAGGGGAGAACTATGGCTACACCTTC. Protein sequence: CASSRVAGENYGYTF.

The gene calls are TRBV20-1 and TRBJ2-4; TRBD1 might be the D (5 bases). Trimming cost V 0 bases and J 9 bases, with 12 bases left between them. CDR1 and CDR2 (germline): DFQATT, SNEGSKA (reference sequence). The CDR3 spans 13 residues. As DNA, the CDR3 is TGCAGTGCTAGAGAGGTCCAAAGGGGCATTCAGTACTTC. It codes for CSAREVQRGIQYF.

This sequence joins TRBV28 and TRBJ2-5; 7 bases match TRBD2. The CDR3 has 14 amino acids. Looked up from germline, CDR1 is MDHEN and CDR2 is SYDVKM. V was pared by 6 bases and J by 5 bases, with 9 bases of the junction left unmatched. The CDR3 coding sequence is TGTGCCAGCAGCGGGGAGGGACTTGGTGAGACCCAGTACTTC. This gives the protein CASSGEGLGETQYF.

The chain is built from TRBV29-1 and TRBJ1-5; unclear D gene. Germline V gives CDR1 SQVTM, CDR2 ANQGSEA. This CDR3 is built from 12 residues. Trimming removed 4 bases at V and 3 bases at J, with 7 bases between. The CDR3 region is CSVGHNNQPQHF. The CDR3 DNA is TGCAGCGTTGGACACAACAATCAGCCCCAGCATTTT.

The chain is built from TRBV7-2 and TRBJ2-5; 7 nucleotides align to TRBD1. Per germline, CDR1 SGHTA and CDR2 FQGNSA. V gave up 3 bases and J gave up 4 bases; unmatched junction bases: 14. The CDR3 consists of 17 residues. This CDR3 is CASSFLLPGQTGETQYF. CDR3 sequence (DNA): TGTGCCAGCAGCTTTCTTCTCCCGGGACAGACCGGAGAGACCCAGTACTTC.

This chain uses TRBV20-1 with TRBJ2-7; possibly TRBD2 for D (6 bases). Germline assignment: CDR1 DFQATT and CDR2 SNEGSKA (reference sequence). The CDR3 covers 15 residues. V lost 3 bases, J lost 0 bases, and 15 bases lay in between. Here the CDR3 DNA reads TGCAGTGCTAGCCACCAGGGAGGTTTCTCCTACGAGCAGTACTTC. Amino acid sequence: CSASHQGGFSYEQYF.

V and J are TRBV7-9 and TRBJ1-6, with D unresolved. The V end lost 5 bases, the J end lost 6 bases, and 17 bases lay between the germline ends. The CDR3 extends over 16 amino acids. CDR1 is SEHNR and CDR2 is FQNEAQ in the germline V gene (reference sequence). The CDR3 loop reads CASSIQTGRINSPLHF. CDR3 in DNA: TGTGCCAGCAGCATTCAAACCGGGCGGATTAATTCACCCCTCCACTTT.

As regards this clonotype: The junction and the germline gene differ at one end; a read error may be behind it. This rearrangement joins TRBV6-1 to TRBJ2-1, with 10 bases matching TRBD2. The CDR3 runs to 14 residues. The V gene's germline CDR1 is MNHNS and CDR2 SASEGT. CDR3 protein: CASIEAGGNNEQFF. CDR3 DNA sequence: TGTGCCAGCATTGAAGCGGGGGGGAACAATGAGCAGTTCTTC.

The rearrangement uses TRBV12-3 or TRBV12-4 and TRBJ1-2; the D is unclear. Between the trimmed V and J ends, which lost 6 bases and 14 bases, there was a span of 16 bases. This CDR3 has 11 residues. This CDR3 reads CASSIKQPITF. For the CDR3, the DNA is TGTGCCAGCAGCATAAAACAGCCCATTACCTTC.

This clonotype was seen many times. The rearrangement links TRBV28 to TRBJ2-2, with a tentative D call TRBD2 (5 bases). The V gene's germline CDR1 is MDHEN and CDR2 SYDVKM. The CDR3 spans 14 residues. Deletions cut 3 bases from V and 4 bases from J, with 9 bases between. The CDR3 nucleotides are TGTGCCAGCAGTTTCAAGGGAGTCACCGGGGAGCTGTTTTTT. This translates into CASSFKGVTGELFF.

The sample holds a few counts of this clonotype. The chain's CDR3 is CSAPPSSRAGTDTQYF. DNA of the CDR3: TGCAGTGCCCCACCCTCGAGTCGGGCTGGCACAGATACGCAGTATTTT. The chain employs TRBV20-1 and TRBJ2-3; D unresolved. CDR1 is DFQATT and CDR2 is SNEGSKA in the germline V gene (reference sequence). Trimming left V 6 bases short and J 1 base short, with 20 bases between. This CDR3 is built from 16 residues.

The chain has TRBV7-9 and TRBJ2-3; the match to TRBD2 covers 7 bases. The CDR3 runs to 16 residues. CDR1 SEHNR and CDR2 FQNEAQ come from the germline V gene (reference sequence). V shed 5 bases, J shed 0 bases, and the junction held 8 bases outside the gene matches. CDR3 loop: CASSPGTTSSTDTQYF. CDR3 sequence (DNA): TGTGCCAGCAGCCCCGGGACTACCTCTAGCACAGATACGCAGTATTTT.

There are a few counts of this clonotype. V usage is TRBV4-3 and J usage is TRBJ2-1; D is undetermined. Germline CDR1 is LGHNA and CDR2 is YSLEER. There are 17 residues in the CDR3. The V end was cut by 0 bases, the J end by 7 bases, with 19 bases between. The CDR3, as DNA: TGCGCCAGCAGCCAAGATTATTCCCCAGGACCGCTTAATGAGCAGTTCTTC. This sequence encodes CASSQDYSPGPLNEQFF.

This clonotype was counted ten times or more. V is TRBV2 and J is TRBJ1-5; no clear D. The CDR3 is 16 residues long. V was cut by 1 base and J by 5 bases, with 15 bases left in between. Germline V lookup: CDR1 SNHLY, CDR2 FYNNEI. CDR3 protein: CASSEGIYSGDQPQHF. CDR3 sequence (DNA): TGTGCCAGCAGTGAAGGGATCTACAGTGGTGATCAGCCCCAGCATTTT.

This clonotype has a handful of counts. The chain links TRBV7-9 to TRBJ2-1; D uncertain. The V gene's germline CDR1 is SEHNR and CDR2 FQNEAQ (reference sequence). With 3 bases removed from V and 6 bases from J, the gap between germline ends came to 15 bases. There are 15 residues in the CDR3. The chain's CDR3 is CASSLGYSTINEQFF. The CDR3 DNA reads as TGTGCCAGCAGCTTGGGCTATTCTACAATCAATGAGCAGTTCTTC.

This clonotype has a count of ten or more. The chain combines TRBV7-8 with TRBJ2-6; TRBD1 matches at 9 bases. The germline V gene has CDR1 SGHVS and CDR2 FQNEAQ. There are 17 residues in the CDR3. V trimming: 4 bases; J trimming: 4 bases; junction bases outside the gene matches: 8. In nucleotides, the CDR3 is TGTGCCAGCAGCTACAAAACAGGGGGCGTGGGGGCCAACGTCCTGACTTTC. As protein: CASSYKTGGVGANVLTF.

This clonotype was observed a handful of times. The chain links TRBV20-1 to TRBJ2-4; the D is unclear. Germline assignment: CDR1 DFQATT and CDR2 SNEGSKA (reference sequence). This CDR3 comprises 13 residues. Trimming shortened V by 2 bases and J by 3 bases, and 8 bases separated the two germline ends. CDR3 amino acids: CSARPPYKNIQYF. The CDR3 DNA is TGCAGTGCTAGACCCCCCTACAAAAACATTCAGTACTTC.

The V gene is TRBV12-3 or TRBV12-4, the J gene TRBJ2-1; maybe TRBD2 (6 bases). Trimming stripped 1 base from V and 8 bases from J, with 9 bases between. The CDR3 runs 13 residues. CDR3 amino acids: CASSLEEGYEQFF. The CDR3 bases are TGTGCCAGCAGTTTAGAGGAGGGGTATGAGCAGTTCTTC.

V and J are TRBV19 and TRBJ2-1, with 9 bases that match TRBD2. V shed 2 bases, J shed 7 bases, and the junction held 12 bases outside the gene matches. CDR3 length equals 17 residues. Germline CDR1 and CDR2: LNHDA and SQIVND (reference sequence). The CDR3 reads CASSIRIAGGLTNEQFF. The CDR3 DNA reads as TGTGCCAGTAGTATACGAATCGCGGGGGGGTTAACAAATGAGCAGTTCTTC.

The J gene is TRBJ2-3, the V gene TRBV4-1; 7 bases map to TRBD2. J lost 2 bases, V lost 0 bases, and 11 bases had no gene match. The V gene's germline CDR1 is MGHRA and CDR2 YSYEKL. The length of the CDR3 is 18 residues. The CDR3 nucleotides are TGCGCCAGCAGCCAAGACCCACGGGGGAGGGTCGACACAGATACGCAGTATTTT. Its protein product is CASSQDPRGRVDTDTQYF.

This chain links TRBV11-3 with TRBJ1-2, with D possibly TRBD1 on 5 matching bases. Trimming removed 1 base from V and 6 bases from J, with 15 bases in between. The CDR3 runs 15 residues. Germline V gene sequence: CDR1 SGHNT, CDR2 YENEEA. The DNA of the CDR3 is TGTGCCAGCAGCTTAGGCGGAAAGGGGACGGATGGCTACACCTTC. Translated: CASSLGGKGTDGYTF.

The V call is TRBV7-6, the J call TRBJ1-1, with a possible D match to TRBD1 (5 bases). CDR3 size: 15 residues. Trimming removed 4 bases at V and 1 base at J, with 13 bases between. Germline V CDR1 and CDR2: SGHVS, FNYEAQ. The CDR3: CASSWTGETNTEAFF. The CDR3 bases are TGTGCCAGCAGCTGGACGGGGGAGACGAACACTGAAGCTTTCTTT.

Ten or more counts support this clonotype. The rearrangement uses TRBV28 and TRBJ1-5; D gene uncertain. CDR1 is MDHEN, CDR2 SYDVKM, per germline. Between the trimmed V and J ends, which lost 2 bases and 2 bases, there was a span of 7 bases. This CDR3 spans 14 amino acids. The CDR3, as DNA: TGTGCCAGCAGTTTACAGTTGGGCAATCAGCCCCAGCATTTT. It yields the protein CASSLQLGNQPQHF. Full variable domain (rest looked up from reference TRBV28 and TRBJ1-5): DVKVTQSSRYLVKRTGEKVFLECVQDMDHENMFWYRQDPGLGLRLIYFSYDVKMKEKGDIPEGYSVSREKKERFSLILESASTNQTSMYLCASSLQLGNQPQHFGDGTRLSIL.